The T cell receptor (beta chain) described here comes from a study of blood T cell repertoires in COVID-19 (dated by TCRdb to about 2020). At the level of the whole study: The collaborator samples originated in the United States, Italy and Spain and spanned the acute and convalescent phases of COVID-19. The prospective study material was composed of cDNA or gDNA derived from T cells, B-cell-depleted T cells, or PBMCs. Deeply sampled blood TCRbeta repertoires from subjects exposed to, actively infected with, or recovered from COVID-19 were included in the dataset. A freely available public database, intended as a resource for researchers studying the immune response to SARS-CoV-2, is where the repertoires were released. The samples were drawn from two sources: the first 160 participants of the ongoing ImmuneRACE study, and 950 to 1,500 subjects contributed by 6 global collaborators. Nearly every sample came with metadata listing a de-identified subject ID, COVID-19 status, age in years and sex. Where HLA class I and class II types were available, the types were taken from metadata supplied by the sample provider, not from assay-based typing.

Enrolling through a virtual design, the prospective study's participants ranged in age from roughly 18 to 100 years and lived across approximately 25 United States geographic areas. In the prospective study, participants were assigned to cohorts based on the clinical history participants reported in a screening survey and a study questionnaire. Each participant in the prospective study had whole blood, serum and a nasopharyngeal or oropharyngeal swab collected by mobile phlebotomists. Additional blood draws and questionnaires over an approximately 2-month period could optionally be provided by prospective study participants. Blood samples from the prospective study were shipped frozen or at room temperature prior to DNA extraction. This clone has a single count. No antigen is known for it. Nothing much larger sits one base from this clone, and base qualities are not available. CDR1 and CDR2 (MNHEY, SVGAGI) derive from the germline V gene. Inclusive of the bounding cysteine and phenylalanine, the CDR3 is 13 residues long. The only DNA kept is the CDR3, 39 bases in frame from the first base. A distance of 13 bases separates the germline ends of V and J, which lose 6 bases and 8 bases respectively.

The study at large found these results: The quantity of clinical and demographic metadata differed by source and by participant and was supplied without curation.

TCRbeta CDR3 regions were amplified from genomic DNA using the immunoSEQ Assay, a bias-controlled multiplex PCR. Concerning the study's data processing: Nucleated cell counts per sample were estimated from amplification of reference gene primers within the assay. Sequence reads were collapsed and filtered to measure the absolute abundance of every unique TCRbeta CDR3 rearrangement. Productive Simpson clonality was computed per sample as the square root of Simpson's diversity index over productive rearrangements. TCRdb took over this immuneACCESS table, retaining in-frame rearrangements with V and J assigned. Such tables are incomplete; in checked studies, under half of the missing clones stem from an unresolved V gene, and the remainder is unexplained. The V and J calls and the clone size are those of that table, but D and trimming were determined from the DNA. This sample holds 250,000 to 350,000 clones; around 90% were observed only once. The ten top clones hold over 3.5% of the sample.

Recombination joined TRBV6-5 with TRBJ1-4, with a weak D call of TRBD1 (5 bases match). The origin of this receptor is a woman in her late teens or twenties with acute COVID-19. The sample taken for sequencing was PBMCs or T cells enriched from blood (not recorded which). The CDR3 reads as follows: CASRIPGGEKLFF. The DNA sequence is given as TGTGCCAGCAGAATCCCGGGGGGAGAAAAACTGTTTTTT.